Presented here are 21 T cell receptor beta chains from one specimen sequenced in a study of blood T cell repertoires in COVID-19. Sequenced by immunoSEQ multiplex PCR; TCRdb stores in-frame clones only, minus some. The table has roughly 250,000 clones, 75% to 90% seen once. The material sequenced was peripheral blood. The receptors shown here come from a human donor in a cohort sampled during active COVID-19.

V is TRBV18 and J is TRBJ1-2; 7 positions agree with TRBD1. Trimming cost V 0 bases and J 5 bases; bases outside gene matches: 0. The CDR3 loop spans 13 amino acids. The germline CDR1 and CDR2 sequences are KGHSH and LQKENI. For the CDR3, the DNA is TGTGCCAGCTCACCACCACAGGGGTATGGCTACACCTTC. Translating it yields CASSPPQGYGYTF.

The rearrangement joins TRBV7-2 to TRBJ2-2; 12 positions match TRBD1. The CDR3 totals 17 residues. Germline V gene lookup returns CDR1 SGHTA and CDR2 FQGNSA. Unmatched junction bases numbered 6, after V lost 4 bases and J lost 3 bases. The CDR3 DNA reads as TGTGCCAGCAGCTCGCGGGACAGGGGGCAGCACACCGGGGAGCTGTTTTTT. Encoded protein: CASSSRDRGQHTGELFF.

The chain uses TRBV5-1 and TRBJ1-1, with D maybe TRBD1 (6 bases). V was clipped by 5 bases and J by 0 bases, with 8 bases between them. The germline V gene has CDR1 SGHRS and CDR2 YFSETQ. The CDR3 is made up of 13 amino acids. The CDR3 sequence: CASRRDMNTEAFF. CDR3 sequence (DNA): TGCGCCAGCAGACGGGACATGAACACTGAAGCTTTCTTT.

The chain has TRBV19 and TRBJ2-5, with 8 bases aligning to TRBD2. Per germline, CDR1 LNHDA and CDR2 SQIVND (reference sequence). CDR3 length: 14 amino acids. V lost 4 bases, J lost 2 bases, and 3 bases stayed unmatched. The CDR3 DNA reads TGTGCCAGTAGTACCGGACTAGCACAAGAGACCCAGTACTTC. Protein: CASSTGLAQETQYF.

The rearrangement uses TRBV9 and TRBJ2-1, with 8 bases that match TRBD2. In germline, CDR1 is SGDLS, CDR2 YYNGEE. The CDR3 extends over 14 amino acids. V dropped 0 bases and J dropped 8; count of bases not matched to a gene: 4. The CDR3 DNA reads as TGTGCCAGCAGCGTAGTGTCGCGGGGGGATGAGCAGTTCTTC. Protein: CASSVVSRGDEQFF.

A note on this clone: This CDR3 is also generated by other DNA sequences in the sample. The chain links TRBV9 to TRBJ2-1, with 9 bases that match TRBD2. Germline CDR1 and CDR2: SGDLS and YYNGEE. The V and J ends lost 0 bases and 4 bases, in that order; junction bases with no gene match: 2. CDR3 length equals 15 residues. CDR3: CASSVVSGSYNEQFF. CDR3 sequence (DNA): TGTGCCAGCAGCGTAGTTAGCGGGAGTTACAATGAGCAGTTCTTC.

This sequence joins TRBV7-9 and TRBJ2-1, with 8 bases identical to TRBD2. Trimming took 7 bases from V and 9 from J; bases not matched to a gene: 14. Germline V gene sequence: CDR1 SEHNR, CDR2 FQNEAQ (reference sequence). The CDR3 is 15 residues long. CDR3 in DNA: TGTGCCAGCATCCACGGGGGCGGGAGGACTGCTGAGCAGTTCTTC. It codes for CASIHGGGRTAEQFF.

CDR3 region: CASSFTQDIYTGELFF. CDR3 DNA sequence: TGTGCCAGCAGCTTTACTCAAGATATTTACACCGGGGAGCTGTTTTTT. The rearrangement links TRBV7-3 to TRBJ2-2, with D hard to call. V gave up 3 bases and J gave up 3 bases, with 14 bases separating them. The CDR3 is made up of 16 amino acids. CDR1 and CDR2 from the germline V gene are SGHTA and FQGTGA.

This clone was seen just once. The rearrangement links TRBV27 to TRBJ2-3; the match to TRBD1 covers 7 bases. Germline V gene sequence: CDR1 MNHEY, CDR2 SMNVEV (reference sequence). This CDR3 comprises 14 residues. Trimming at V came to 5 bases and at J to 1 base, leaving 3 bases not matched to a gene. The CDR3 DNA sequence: TGTGCCAGCAGTCCCACAGGGGGCACAGATACGCAGTATTTT. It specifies CASSPTGGTDTQYF.

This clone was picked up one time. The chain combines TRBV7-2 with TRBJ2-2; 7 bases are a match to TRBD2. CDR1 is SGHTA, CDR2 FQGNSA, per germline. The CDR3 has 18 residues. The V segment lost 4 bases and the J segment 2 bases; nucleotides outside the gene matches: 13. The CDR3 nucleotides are TGTGCCAGCAGCTCGAGGAGTACCCTAGCGGTTAACACCGGGGAGCTGTTTTTT. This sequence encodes CASSSRSTLAVNTGELFF.

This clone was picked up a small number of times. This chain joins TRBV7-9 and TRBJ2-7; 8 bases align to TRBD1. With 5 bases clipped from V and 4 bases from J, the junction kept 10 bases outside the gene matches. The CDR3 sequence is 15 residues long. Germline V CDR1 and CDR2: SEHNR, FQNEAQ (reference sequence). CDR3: CASSTPRGPSYEQYF. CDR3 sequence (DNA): TGTGCCAGCAGCACGCCCAGGGGGCCGTCGTACGAGCAGTACTTC.

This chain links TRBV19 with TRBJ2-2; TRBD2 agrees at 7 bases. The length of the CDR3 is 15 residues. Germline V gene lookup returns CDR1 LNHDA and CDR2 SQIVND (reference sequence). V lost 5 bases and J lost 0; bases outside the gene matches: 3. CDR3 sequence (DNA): TGTGCCAGTAGTGTGGGACTACCGAACACCGGGGAGCTGTTTTTT. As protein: CASSVGLPNTGELFF.

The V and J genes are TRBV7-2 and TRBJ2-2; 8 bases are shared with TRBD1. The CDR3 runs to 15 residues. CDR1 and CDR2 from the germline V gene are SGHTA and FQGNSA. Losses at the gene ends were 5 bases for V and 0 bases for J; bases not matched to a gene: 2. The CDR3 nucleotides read TGTGCCAGCAGCCCGACAGGGGCGAACACCGGGGAGCTGTTTTTT. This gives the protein CASSPTGANTGELFF.

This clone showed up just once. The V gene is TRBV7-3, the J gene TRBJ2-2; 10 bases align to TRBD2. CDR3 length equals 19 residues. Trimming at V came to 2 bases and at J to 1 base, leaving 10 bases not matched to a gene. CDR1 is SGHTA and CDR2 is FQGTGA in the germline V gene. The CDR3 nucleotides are TGTGCCAGCAGCTTACTCGCTAGCGGGAGAGGGGGGAACACCGGGGAGCTGTTTTTT. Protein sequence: CASSLLASGRGGNTGELFF.

Here the CDR3 reads CASGEGSGSTYEQYF. The DNA of the CDR3 is TGCGCCAGCGGCGAGGGGAGCGGGAGTACCTACGAGCAGTACTTC. V gene TRBV5-1 combines with J gene TRBJ2-7; TRBD2 matches at 8 bases. Germline values: CDR1 SGHRS, CDR2 YFSETQ. V trimming: 7 bases; J trimming: 2 bases; junction bases outside the gene matches: 11. The CDR3 is 15 amino acids.

The CDR3 region is CASSSQPSGRALDTQYF. CDR3 bases: TGTGCCAGCAGCTCCCAACCTAGCGGGAGGGCCCTGGATACGCAGTATTTT. V is TRBV7-2 and J is TRBJ2-3; 12 nucleotides line up with TRBD2. The CDR3 consists of 17 residues. Germline CDR1 and CDR2: SGHTA and FQGNSA. V lost 4 bases, J lost 6 bases, and 11 bases stayed unmatched.

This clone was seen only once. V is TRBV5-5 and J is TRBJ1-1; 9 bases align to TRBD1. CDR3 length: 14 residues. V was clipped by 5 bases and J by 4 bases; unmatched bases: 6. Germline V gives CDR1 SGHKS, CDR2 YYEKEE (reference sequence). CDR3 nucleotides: TGTGCCAGCAGGCGTACAGGGGGCGGCACTGAAGCTTTCTTT. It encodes CASRRTGGGTEAFF.

DNA for the CDR3: TGCGCCAGCAGCTTGGGGGGTACAGGGGACACTGAAGCTTTCTTT. Translated: CASSLGGTGDTEAFF. The chain employs TRBV5-1 and TRBJ1-1; 7 bases are shared with TRBD1. CDR1 is SGHRS and CDR2 is YFSETQ in the germline V gene. The CDR3 length is 15 residues. V dropped 0 bases and J dropped 3; count of bases not matched to a gene: 5.

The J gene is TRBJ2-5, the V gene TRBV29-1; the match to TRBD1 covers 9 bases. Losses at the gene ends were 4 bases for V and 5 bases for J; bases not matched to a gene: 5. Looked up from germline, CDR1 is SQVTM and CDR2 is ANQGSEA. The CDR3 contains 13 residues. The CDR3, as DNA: TGCAGCGTTGTCCGGGACAGGGCCGAGACCCAGTACTTC. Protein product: CSVVRDRAETQYF.

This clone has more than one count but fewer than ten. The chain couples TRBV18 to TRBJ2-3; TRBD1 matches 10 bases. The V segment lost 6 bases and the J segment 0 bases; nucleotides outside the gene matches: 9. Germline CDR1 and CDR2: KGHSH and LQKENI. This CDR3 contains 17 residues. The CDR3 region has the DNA TGTGCCAGCTCGCCTGGGACAGGGGTTTTGAGCACAGATACGCAGTATTTT. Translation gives CASSPGTGVLSTDTQYF. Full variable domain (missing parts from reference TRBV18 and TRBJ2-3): NAGVMQNPRHLVRRRGQEARLRCSPMKGHSHVYWYRQLPEEGLKFMVYLQKENIIDESGMPKERFSAEFPKEGPSILRIQQVVRGDSAAYFCASSPGTGVLSTDTQYFGPGTRLTVL.

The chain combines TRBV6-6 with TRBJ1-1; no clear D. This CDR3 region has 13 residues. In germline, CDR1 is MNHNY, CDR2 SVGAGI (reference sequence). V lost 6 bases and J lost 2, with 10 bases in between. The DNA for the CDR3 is TGTGCCAGCAGCTATCGGGATAACACTGAAGCTTTCTTT. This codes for CASSYRDNTEAFF.